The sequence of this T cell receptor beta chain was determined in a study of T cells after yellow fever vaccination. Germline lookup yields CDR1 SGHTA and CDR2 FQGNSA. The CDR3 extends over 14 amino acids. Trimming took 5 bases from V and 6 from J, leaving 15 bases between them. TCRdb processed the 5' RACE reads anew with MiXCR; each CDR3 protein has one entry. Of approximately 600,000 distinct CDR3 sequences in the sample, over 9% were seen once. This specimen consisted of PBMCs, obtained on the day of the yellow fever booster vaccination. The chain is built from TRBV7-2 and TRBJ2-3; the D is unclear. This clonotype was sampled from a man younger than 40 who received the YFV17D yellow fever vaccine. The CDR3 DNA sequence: TGTGCCAGCAGCCAGGACCATCCCCTGGATACGCAGTATTTT. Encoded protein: CASSQDHPLDTQYF.